The clone carrying this TCR beta chain has only one observation. Clones were read by immunoSEQ multiplex PCR, and TCRdb kept only the in-frame ones, dropping some. The table shows under 200,000 clones, with about 93% occurring only once. The data were obtained in a study of shared clonotypes between healthy human individuals. This CDR3 has 14 amino acids. Per the germline V gene, CDR1 is SQVTM and CDR2 is ANQGSEA. V was clipped by 7 bases and J by 4 bases; unmatched bases: 7. The sequenced sample was naive CD4+ T cells sorted from blood. Described subset: CD45RA+ positively selected. V and J are TRBV29-1 and TRBJ2-3; the match to TRBD2 covers 11 bases. The receptor's source is a woman younger than 45 in good health. This CDR3 is CSAVSGRAPDTQYF. The CDR3 DNA follows: TGCAGCGCTGTTAGCGGGAGGGCCCCAGATACGCAGTATTTT.